This T cell receptor (beta chain) was obtained from a study of T cell responses to AZD1222 COVID-19 vaccine. Study-wide results and caveats: Compared with day 0, the breadth and depth of the Spike-specific TCR repertoire rose significantly after two doses of AZD1222.

Notes on this clone: No antigen is known for it.

V lost 4 bases, J lost 2 bases, and 7 bases lay in between. This CDR3 is built from 13 residues. CDR1 SGHRS and CDR2 YFSETQ come from the germline V gene. TCRdb keeps only in-frame clones here, not all; method: immunoSEQ multiplex PCR. The table shows fewer than 250,000 clones, with more than 85% occurring only once. This TCR derives from an adult in good health. Sequencing used peripheral blood, obtained on day 0 of MenACWY control vaccination. The J gene is TRBJ1-3, the V gene TRBV5-1, with D perhaps TRBD1 (5 bases). CDR3 sequence reads: CASSVTAGNTIYF. The CDR3 nucleotides are TGCGCCAGCAGCGTGACAGCTGGAAACACCATATATTTT.